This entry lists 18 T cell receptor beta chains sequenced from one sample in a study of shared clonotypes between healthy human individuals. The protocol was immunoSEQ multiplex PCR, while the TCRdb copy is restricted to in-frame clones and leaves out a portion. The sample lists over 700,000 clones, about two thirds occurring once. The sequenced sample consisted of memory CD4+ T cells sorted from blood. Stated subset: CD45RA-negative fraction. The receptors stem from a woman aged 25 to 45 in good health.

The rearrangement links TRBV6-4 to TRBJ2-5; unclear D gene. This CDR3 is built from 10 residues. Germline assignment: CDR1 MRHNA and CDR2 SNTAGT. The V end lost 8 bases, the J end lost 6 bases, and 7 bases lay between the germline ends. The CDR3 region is CASGSKTQYF. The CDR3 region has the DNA TGTGCCAGCGGTTCAAAGACCCAGTACTTC.

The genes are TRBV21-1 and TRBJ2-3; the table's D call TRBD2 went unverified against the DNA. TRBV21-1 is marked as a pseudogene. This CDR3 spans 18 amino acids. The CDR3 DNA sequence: TGTGCCAGCAGCAAAGTTCGGGATCTAGCGGGATGCACAGATACGCAGTATTTT. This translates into CASSKVRDLAGCTDTQYF.

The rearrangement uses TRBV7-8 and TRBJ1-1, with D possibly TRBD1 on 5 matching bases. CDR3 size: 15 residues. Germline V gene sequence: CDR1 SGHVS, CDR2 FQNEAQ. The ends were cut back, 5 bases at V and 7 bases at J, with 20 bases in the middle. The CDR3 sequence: CASSGQGRVDREAFF. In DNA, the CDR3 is TGTGCCAGCAGCGGTCAGGGCCGGGTGGATCGTGAAGCTTTCTTT.

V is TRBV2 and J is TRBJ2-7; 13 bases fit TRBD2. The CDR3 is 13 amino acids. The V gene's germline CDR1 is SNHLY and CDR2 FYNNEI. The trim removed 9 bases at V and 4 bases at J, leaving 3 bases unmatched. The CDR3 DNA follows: TGTGCCAGTGGACTAGCGGGAGTTTACGAGCAGTACTTC. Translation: CASGLAGVYEQYF.

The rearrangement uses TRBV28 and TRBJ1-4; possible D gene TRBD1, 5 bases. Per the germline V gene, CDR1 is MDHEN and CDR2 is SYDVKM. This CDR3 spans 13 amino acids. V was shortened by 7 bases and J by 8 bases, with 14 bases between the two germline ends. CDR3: CASKTANREKLFF. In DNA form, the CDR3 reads TGTGCCAGCAAGACAGCGAATAGAGAAAAACTGTTTTTT. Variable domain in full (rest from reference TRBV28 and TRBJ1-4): DVKVTQSSRYLVKRTGEKVFLECVQDMDHENMFWYRQDPGLGLRLIYFSYDVKMKEKGDIPEGYSVSREKKERFSLILESASTNQTSMYLCASKTANREKLFFGSGTQLSVL.

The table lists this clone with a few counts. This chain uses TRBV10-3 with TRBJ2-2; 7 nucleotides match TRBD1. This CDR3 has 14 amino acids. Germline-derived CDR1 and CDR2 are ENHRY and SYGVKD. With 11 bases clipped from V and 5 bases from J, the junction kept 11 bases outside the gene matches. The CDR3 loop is CAARQGTETGELFF. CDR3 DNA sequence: TGTGCCGCTCGACAGGGAACCGAGACCGGGGAGCTGTTTTTT.

The CDR3 sequence: CASSSRTASYEQYF. The CDR3 coding sequence is TGTGCCAGCAGTTCTCGGACAGCCTCCTACGAGCAGTACTTC. The rearrangement joins TRBV6-6 to TRBJ2-7; TRBD1 might be the D (6 bases). The CDR3 runs to 14 residues. Germline lookup yields CDR1 MNHNY and CDR2 SVGAGI (reference sequence). Deletions cut 4 bases from V and 0 bases from J, with 10 bases between.

CDR3: CASSSTVGSYNEQFF. In DNA form, the CDR3 reads TGTGCCAGCAGCTCTACTGTTGGTTCCTACAATGAGCAGTTCTTC. The J gene is TRBJ2-1, the V gene TRBV5-8, with D hard to call. The CDR3 is made up of 15 amino acids. Germline V gene sequence: CDR1 SGHTS, CDR2 YDEGEE. V was pared by 3 bases and J by 1 base, with 11 bases between. The entire variable domain, with the rest obtained from reference TRBV5-8 and TRBJ2-1, is as follows: EAGVTQSPTHLIKTRGQQATLRCSPISGHTSVYWYQQALGLGLQFLLWYDEGEERNRGNFPPRFSGRQFPNYSSELNVNALELEDSALYLCASSSTVGSYNEQFFGPGTRLTVL.

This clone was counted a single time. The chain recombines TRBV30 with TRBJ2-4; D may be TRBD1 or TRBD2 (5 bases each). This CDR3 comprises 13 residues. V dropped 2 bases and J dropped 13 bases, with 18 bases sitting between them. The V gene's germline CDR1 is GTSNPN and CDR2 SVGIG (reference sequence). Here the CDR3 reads CAWSTGTQGNQYF. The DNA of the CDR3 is TGTGCCTGGAGTACCGGGACGCAGGGAAACCAGTACTTC. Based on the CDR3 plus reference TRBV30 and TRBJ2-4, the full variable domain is SQTIHQWPATLVQPVGSPLSLECTVEGTSNPNLYWYRQAAGRGLQLLFYSVGIGQISSEVPQNLSASRPQDRQFILSSKKLLLSDSGFYLCAWSTGTQGNQYFGAGTRLSVL.

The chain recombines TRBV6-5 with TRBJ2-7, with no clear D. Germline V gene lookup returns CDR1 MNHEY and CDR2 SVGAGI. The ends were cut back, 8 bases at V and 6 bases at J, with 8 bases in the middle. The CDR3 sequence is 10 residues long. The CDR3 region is CASGRLEQYF. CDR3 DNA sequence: TGTGCCAGCGGTCGGCTCGAGCAGTACTTC.

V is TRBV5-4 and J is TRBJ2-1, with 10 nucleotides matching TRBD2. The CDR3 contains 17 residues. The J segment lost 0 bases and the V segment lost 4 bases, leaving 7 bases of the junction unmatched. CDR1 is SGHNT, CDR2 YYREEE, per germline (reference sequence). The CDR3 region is CASSQGLAVYSYNEQFF. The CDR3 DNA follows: TGTGCCAGCAGCCAAGGACTAGCGGTCTACTCCTACAATGAGCAGTTCTTC.

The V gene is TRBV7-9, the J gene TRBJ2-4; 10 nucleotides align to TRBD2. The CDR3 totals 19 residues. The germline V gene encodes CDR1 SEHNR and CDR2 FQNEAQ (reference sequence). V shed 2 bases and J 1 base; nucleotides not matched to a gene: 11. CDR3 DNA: TGTGCCAGCAGCTTAATTTATACTAGCGGGATGGGCGCCAAAAACATTCAGTACTTC. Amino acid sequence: CASSLIYTSGMGAKNIQYF.

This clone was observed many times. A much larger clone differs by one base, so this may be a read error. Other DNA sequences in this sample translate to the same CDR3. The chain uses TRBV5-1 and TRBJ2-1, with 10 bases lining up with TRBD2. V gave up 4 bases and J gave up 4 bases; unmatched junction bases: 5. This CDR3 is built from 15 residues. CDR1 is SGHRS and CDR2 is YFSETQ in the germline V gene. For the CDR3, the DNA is TGCGCCAGCAGCCTGGCTAGCGGGGGTTACAATGAGCAGTTCTTC. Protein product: CASSLASGGYNEQFF.

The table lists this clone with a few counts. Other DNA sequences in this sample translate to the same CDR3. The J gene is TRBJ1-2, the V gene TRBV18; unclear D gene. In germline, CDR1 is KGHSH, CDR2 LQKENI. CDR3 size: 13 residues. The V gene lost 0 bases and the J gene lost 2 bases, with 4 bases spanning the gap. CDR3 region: CASSPPANYGYTF. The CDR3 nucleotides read TGTGCCAGCTCACCACCAGCGAACTATGGCTACACCTTC.

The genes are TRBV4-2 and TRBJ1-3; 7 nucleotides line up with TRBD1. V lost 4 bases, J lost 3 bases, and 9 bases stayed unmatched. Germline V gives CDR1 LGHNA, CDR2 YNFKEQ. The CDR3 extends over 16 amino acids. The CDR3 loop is CASSRRGDMIGNTIYF. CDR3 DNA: TGTGCCAGCAGCCGCAGGGGGGATATGATTGGAAACACCATATATTTT.

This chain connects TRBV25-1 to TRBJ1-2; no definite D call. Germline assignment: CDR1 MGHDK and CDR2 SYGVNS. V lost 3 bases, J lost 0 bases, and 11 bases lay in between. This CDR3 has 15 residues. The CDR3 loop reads CASSDPGSTNYGYTF. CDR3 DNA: TGTGCCAGCAGTGACCCAGGTTCTACTAACTATGGCTACACCTTC.

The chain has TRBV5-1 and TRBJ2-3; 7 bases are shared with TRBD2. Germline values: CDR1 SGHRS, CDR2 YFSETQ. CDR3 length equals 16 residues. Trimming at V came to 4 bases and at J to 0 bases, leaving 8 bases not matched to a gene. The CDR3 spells CASSPLAETSTDTQYF. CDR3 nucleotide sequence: TGCGCCAGCAGCCCCCTAGCGGAGACTAGCACAGATACGCAGTATTTT.

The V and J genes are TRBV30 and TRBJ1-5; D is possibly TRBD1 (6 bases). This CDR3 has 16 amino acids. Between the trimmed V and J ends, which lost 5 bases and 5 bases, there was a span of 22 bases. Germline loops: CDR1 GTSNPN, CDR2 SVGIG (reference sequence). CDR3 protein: CAWVPWSDRSHQPQHF. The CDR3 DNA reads TGTGCCTGGGTTCCTTGGTCAGACAGGAGCCATCAGCCCCAGCATTTT. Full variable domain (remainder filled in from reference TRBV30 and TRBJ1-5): SQTIHQWPATLVQPVGSPLSLECTVEGTSNPNLYWYRQAAGRGLQLLFYSVGIGQISSEVPQNLSASRPQDRQFILSSKKLLLSDSGFYLCAWVPWSDRSHQPQHFGDGTRLSIL.